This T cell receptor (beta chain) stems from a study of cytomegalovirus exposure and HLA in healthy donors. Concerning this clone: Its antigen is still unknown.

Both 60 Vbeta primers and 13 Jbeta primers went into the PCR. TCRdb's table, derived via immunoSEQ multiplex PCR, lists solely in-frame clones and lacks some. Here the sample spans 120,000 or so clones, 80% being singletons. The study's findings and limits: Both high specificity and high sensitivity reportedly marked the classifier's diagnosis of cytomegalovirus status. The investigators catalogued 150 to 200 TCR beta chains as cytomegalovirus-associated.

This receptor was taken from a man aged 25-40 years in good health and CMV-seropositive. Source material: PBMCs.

CDR3 coding DNA: TGTGCCAGCAGCTTATTGGGGGTGACAGGGCGAACGCAGTATTTT. This codes for CASSLLGVTGRTQYF. The chain carries TRBV5-8 and TRBJ2-3, with TRBD1 identical over 7 bases. CDR3 length: 15 residues. Germline V gene sequence: CDR1 SGHTS, CDR2 YDEGEE. The ends lost 2 bases at V and 9 bases at J; junction bases unmatched: 12.